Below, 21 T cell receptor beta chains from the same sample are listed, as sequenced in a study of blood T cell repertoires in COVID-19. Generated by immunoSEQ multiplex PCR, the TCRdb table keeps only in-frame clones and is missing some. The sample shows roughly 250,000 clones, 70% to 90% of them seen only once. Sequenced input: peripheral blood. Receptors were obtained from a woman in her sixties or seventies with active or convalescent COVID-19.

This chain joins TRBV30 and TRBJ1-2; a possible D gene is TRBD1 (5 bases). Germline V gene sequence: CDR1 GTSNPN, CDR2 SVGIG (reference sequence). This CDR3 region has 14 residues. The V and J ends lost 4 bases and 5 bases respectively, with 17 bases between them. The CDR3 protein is CAWTVERRGYGYTF. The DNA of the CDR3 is TGTGCCTGGACTGTAGAAAGGAGGGGATATGGCTACACCTTC.

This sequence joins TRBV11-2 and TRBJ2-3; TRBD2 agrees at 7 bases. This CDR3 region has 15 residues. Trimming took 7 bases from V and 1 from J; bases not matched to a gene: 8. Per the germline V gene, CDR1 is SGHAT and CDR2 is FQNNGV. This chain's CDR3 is CASTWEAGGTDTQYF. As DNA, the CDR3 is TGTGCCAGCACGTGGGAGGCGGGGGGCACAGATACGCAGTATTTT.

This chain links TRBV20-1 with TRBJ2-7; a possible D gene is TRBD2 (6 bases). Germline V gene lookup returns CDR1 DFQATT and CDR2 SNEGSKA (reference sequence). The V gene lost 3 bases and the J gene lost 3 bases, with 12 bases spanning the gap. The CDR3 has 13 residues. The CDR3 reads CSASLGGYYEQYV. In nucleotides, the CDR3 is TGCAGTGCTAGTCTGGGAGGATACTACGAGCAGTACGTC.

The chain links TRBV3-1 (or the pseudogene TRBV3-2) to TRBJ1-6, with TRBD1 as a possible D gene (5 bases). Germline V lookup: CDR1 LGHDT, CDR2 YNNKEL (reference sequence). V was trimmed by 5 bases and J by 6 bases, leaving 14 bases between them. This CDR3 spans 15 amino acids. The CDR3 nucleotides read TGTGCCAGCAGCTGGGGCGGTGAACTTAATTCACCCCTCCACTTT. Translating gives CASSWGGELNSPLHF.

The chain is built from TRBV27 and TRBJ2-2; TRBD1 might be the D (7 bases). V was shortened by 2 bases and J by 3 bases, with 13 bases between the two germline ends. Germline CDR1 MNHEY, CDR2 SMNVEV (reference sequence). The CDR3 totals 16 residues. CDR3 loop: CASSLLFRGDTGELFF. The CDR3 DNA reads TGTGCCAGCAGTTTACTCTTCAGGGGGGACACCGGGGAGCTGTTTTTT.

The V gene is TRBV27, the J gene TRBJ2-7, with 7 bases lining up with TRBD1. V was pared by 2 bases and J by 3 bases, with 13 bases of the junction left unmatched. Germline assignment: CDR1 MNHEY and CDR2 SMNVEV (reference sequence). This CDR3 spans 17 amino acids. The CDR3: CASSLLPDRALYYEQYF. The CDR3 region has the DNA TGTGCCAGCAGTTTACTTCCCGACAGGGCACTTTACTACGAGCAGTACTTC.

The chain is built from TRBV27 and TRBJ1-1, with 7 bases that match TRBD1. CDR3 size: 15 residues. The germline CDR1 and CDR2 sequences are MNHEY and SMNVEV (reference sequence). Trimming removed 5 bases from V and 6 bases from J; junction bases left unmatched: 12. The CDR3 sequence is CASSPTFDRVAEAFF. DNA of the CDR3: TGTGCCAGCAGTCCGACCTTCGACAGGGTCGCTGAAGCTTTCTTT.

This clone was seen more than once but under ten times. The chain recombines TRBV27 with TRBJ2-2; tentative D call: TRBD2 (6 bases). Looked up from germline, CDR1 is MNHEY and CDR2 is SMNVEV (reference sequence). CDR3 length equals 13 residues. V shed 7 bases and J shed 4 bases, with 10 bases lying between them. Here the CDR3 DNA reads TGTGCCAGCAAAGACGGGGGCACCGGGGAGCTGTTTTTT. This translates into CASKDGGTGELFF.

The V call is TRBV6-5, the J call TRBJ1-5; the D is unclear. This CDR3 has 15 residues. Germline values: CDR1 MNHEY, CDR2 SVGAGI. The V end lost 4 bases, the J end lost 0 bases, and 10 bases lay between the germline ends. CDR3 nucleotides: TGTGCCAGCAGTTCGAGGGAGTATAGCAATCAGCCCCAGCATTTT. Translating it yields CASSSREYSNQPQHF.

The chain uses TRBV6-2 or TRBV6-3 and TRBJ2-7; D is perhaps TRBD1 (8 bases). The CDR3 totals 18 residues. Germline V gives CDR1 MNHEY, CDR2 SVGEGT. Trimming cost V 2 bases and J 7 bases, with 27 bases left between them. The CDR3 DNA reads TGTGCCAGCAGTTACACGACCGGACAGGGAGGGGGCCGAGAAGAGCAGTACTTC. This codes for CASSYTTGQGGGREEQYF.

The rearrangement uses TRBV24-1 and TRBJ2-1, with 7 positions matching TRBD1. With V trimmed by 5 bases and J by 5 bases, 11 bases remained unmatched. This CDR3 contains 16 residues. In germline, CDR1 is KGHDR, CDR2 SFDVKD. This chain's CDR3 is CATSAPNRGHHNEQFF. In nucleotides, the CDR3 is TGTGCCACCAGTGCCCCGAACAGGGGCCATCACAATGAGCAGTTCTTC.

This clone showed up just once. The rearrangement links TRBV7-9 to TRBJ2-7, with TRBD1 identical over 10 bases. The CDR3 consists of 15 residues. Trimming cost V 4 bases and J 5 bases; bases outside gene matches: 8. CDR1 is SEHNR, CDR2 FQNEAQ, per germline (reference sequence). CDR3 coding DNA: TGTGCCAGCAGCTCTCCGGGACAGGGGTTGAACGAGCAGTACTTC. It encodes CASSSPGQGLNEQYF.

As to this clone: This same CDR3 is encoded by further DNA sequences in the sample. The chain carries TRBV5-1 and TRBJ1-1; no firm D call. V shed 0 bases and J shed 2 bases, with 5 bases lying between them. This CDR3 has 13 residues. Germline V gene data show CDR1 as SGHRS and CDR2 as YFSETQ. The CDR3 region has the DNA TGCGCCAGCAGCTTGGCGGTTAACACTGAAGCTTTCTTT. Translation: CASSLAVNTEAFF.

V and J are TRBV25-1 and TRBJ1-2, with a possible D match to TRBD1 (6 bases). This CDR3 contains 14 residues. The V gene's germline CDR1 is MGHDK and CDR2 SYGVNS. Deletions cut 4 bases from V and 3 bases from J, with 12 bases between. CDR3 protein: CASSASGQHYGYTF. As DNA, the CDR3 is TGTGCCAGCAGTGCTTCTGGACAGCACTATGGCTACACCTTC.

CDR3 nucleotide sequence: TGTGCCAGCAGTGAGGACAGGGGGACACCCCTCCACTTT. Protein product: CASSEDRGTPLHF. This chain joins TRBV12-3 or TRBV12-4 and TRBJ1-6; 10 bases match TRBD1. This CDR3 spans 13 amino acids. V trimming: 5 bases; J trimming: 11 bases; junction bases outside the gene matches: 3.

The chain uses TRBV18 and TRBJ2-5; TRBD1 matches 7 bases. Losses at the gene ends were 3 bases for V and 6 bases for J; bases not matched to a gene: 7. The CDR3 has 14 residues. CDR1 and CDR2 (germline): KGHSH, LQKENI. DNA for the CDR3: TGTGCCAGCTCACCCCTGACAGGGATGAAGACCCAGTACTTC. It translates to CASSPLTGMKTQYF. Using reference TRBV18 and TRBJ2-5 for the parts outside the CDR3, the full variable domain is NAGVMQNPRHLVRRRGQEARLRCSPMKGHSHVYWYRQLPEEGLKFMVYLQKENIIDESGMPKERFSAEFPKEGPSILRIQQVVRGDSAAYFCASSPLTGMKTQYFGPGTRLLVL.

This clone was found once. The DNA of the CDR3 is TGTGCCAGCAGCAACAGGGATTGGGGGGAAGCTTTCTTT. This translates into CASSNRDWGEAFF. This chain connects TRBV5-6 to TRBJ1-1, with D perhaps matching TRBD1 (6 bases). Germline V gives CDR1 SGHDT, CDR2 YYEEEE. Between the trimmed V and J ends, which lost 4 bases and 8 bases, there was a span of 15 bases. The CDR3 extends over 13 amino acids.

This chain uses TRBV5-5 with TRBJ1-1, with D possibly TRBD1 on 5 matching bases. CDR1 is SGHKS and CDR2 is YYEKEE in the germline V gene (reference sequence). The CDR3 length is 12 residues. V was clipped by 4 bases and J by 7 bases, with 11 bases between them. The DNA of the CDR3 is TGTGCCAGCAGCGGTAACAGGATTGAAGCTTTCTTT. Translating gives CASSGNRIEAFF.

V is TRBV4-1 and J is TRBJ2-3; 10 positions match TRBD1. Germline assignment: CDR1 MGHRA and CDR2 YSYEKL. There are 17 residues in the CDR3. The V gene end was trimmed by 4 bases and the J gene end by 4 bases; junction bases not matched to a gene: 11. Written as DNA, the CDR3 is TGCGCCAGCAGCCCTTTATCTCGGGACAGGGGACCAGATACGCAGTATTTT. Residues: CASSPLSRDRGPDTQYF.

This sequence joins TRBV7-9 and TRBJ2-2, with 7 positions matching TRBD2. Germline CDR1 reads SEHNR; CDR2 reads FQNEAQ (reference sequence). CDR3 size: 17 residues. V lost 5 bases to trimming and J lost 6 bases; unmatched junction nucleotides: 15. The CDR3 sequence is CASSPRRGGPIPGELFF. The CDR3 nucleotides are TGTGCCAGCAGCCCCCGGAGGGGAGGGCCGATCCCCGGGGAGCTGTTTTTT. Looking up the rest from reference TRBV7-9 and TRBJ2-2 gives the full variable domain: DTGVSQNPRHKITKRGQNVTFRCDPISEHNRLYWYRQTLGQGPEFLTYFQNEAQLEKSRLLSDRFSAERPKGSFSTLEIQRTEQGDSAMYLCASSPRRGGPIPGELFFGEGSRLTVL.

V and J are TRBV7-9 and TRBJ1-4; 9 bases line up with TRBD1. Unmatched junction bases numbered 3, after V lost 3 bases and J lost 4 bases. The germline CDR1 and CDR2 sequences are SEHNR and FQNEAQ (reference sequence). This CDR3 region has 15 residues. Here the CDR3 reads CASSFSTGGNEKLFF. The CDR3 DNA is TGTGCCAGCAGCTTCTCGACAGGGGGTAATGAAAAACTGTTTTTT.